This T cell receptor (beta chain) was retrieved from a study of blood T cell repertoires in COVID-19. Study-level background: Researchers got acute and convalescent COVID-19 samples from the United States, Italy and Spain. Sources were T cells, B-cell-depleted T cells, or PBMCs; the material itself was cDNA or gDNA.

The germline V gene encodes CDR1 SGHDN and CDR2 FVKESK. V lost 0 bases to trimming and J lost 4 bases, with 6 bases between them. The CDR3 runs to 14 residues. Per the authors' pipeline: Using reference gene primer amplification, nucleated cell counts were estimated. Profiled with immunoSEQ multiplex PCR; TCRdb holds only in-frame clones, not every one. V, J and clone size were drawn from that table, and D and trimming were deduced from the DNA. This table has over 200,000 clones, 81% appearing once. This sequence joins TRBV14 and TRBJ2-2; no firm D call. This TCR derives from an elderly woman with acute or convalescent COVID-19. Specimen: peripheral blood. Here the CDR3 reads CASSQDGSTGELFF. The CDR3 DNA follows: TGTGCCAGCAGCCAAGATGGCAGCACCGGGGAGCTGTTTTTT.